These T cell receptor beta chains were read from a single sample in a study of blood T cell repertoires in COVID-19. The protocol was immunoSEQ multiplex PCR, while the TCRdb copy is restricted to in-frame clones and leaves out a portion. The sample has tens of thousands of clones, 85% to 90% seen once. The sample was peripheral blood. The receptors were gathered from a man aged 65 to 85 with active or convalescent COVID-19. The CDR3 runs from the conserved cysteine through the conserved F or W. The order of the fields is J gene, V gene, D gene, clone size, CDR3 DNA, CDR3 protein. D genes are given only for firm matches. Clone size is given for some rows only: seen once, a few or many times, or a class if the clone is expanded.

J: TRBJ1-5
V: TRBV6-1
D: TRBD1
size: .
DNA: TGTGCCAGCAGTGAATTCCCCCGGGACAGGGGGCGCCGGGGCAATCAGCCCCAGCATTTT
CDR3: CASSEFPRDRGRRGNQPQHF

J: TRBJ2-3
V: TRBV19
D: TRBD2
size: .
DNA: TGTGCCAGTAGTATAGTCCTAGGGCTAGCGGGAGGGCCGAATACGCAGTATTTT
CDR3: CASSIVLGLAGGPNTQYF

J: TRBJ2-3
V: TRBV7-3
D: TRBD2
size: .
DNA: TGTGCCAGCAGCCCTAGCGGGAGGGGGGGAACAGATACGCAGTATTTT
CDR3: CASSPSGRGGTDTQYF

J: TRBJ2-1
V: TRBV19
D: TRBD2
size: few
DNA: TGTGCCAGTAGTGCGGATAGCGGGAGGGCTTACAATGAGCAGTTCTTC
CDR3: CASSADSGRAYNEQFF

J: TRBJ1-1
V: TRBV3-1/TRBV3-2
D: .
size: .
DNA: TGTGCCAGCAGCCCGTCGTCAGGGAGGGACACTGAAGCTTTCTTT
CDR3: CASSPSSGRDTEAFF

J: TRBJ2-1
V: TRBV5-4
D: .
size: .
DNA: TGTGCCAGCAGCTTGGTCCGACTAGGTCACAATGAGCAGTTCTTC
CDR3: CASSLVRLGHNEQFF

J: TRBJ1-2
V: TRBV19
D: .
size: .
DNA: TGTGCCAGTAGTATAGATCGAGGGGACACCTATGGCTACACCTTC
CDR3: CASSIDRGDTYGYTF

J: TRBJ2-2
V: TRBV7-7
D: TRBD2
size: .
DNA: TGTGCTAGCAGCTTTACTAGCGGGAGGAACACCGGGGAGCTGTTTTTT
CDR3: CASSFTSGRNTGELFF

J: TRBJ1-2
V: TRBV28
D: .
size: .
DNA: TGTGCCAGTTCCGAACAGGGCTACAACTATGGCTACACCTTC
CDR3: CASSEQGYNYGYTF

J: TRBJ1-1
V: TRBV10-3
D: .
size: .
DNA: TGTGCCATCAGTAGAAAGACAAACGTCGGTGGGACTGAAGCTTTCTTT
CDR3: CAISRKTNVGGTEAFF

J: TRBJ2-2
V: TRBV18
D: TRBD1
size: .
DNA: TGTGCCAGCTCACCAGGCGTGGGACAGGGGACCGGGGAGCTGTTTTTT
CDR3: CASSPGVGQGTGELFF

J: TRBJ2-1
V: TRBV3-1/TRBV3-2
D: .
size: once
DNA: TGTGCCAGCAGCCAAGGGTCGCGGGGCGAGCAGTTCTTC
CDR3: CASSQGSRGEQFF

J: TRBJ1-3
V: TRBV19
D: .
size: .
DNA: TGTGCCAGTAGTACAGGGCAGTTAGTCTCTGGAAACACCATATATTTT
CDR3: CASSTGQLVSGNTIYF

J: TRBJ2-7
V: TRBV2
D: .
size: .
DNA: TGTGCCAGCGGTTCTAGCCGCCGCTCCTACGAGCAGTACTTC
CDR3: CASGSSRRSYEQYF

J: TRBJ2-3
V: TRBV28
D: TRBD1
size: .
DNA: TGTGCCAGCAGCAAACAGGGGCACAGCACAGATACGCAGTATTTT
CDR3: CASSKQGHSTDTQYF

J: TRBJ1-2
V: TRBV9
D: TRBD1
size: .
DNA: TGTGCCAGCAGCGTAGGGGGACAGAACTATGGCTACACCTTC
CDR3: CASSVGGQNYGYTF

J: TRBJ1-2
V: TRBV28
D: .
size: once
DNA: TGTGCCAGCAGTTTATCGTCAGGGGTGGTGTATGGCTACACCTTC
CDR3: CASSLSSGVVYGYTF

J: TRBJ1-5
V: TRBV7-9
D: .
size: .
DNA: TGTGCCAGCAGCTTAGACTCCAGCAATCAGCCCCAGCATTTT
CDR3: CASSLDSSNQPQHF

J: TRBJ2-7
V: TRBV18
D: TRBD2
size: once
DNA: TGTGCCAGCTCACCGCTTGGAGGGACTAGCGGGAGTTACGAGCAGTACTTC
CDR3: CASSPLGGTSGSYEQYF

J: TRBJ1-2
V: TRBV12-3/TRBV12-4
D: .
size: .
DNA: TGTGCCAGCAGTTTGTCCGGGGAATATGGCTACACCTTC
CDR3: CASSLSGEYGYTF

J: TRBJ2-5
V: TRBV9
D: .
size: .
DNA: TGTGCCAGCAGCGCCGGAGACAGCCGGGAGACCCAGTACTTC
CDR3: CASSAGDSRETQYF

J: TRBJ2-7
V: TRBV28
D: .
size: .
DNA: TGTGCCAGCAGTTTATCTCCCTTAATAGGCGGGCAGTACTTC
CDR3: CASSLSPLIGGQYF

J: TRBJ2-1
V: TRBV18
D: .
size: few
DNA: TGTGCCAGCTCACCACCGAACGGAGCGGGTTACAATGAGCAGTTCTTC
CDR3: CASSPPNGAGYNEQFF

J: TRBJ1-1
V: TRBV6-6
D: .
size: .
DNA: TGTGCCAGCATTCCGGGACACATGAACACTGAAGCTTTCTTT
CDR3: CASIPGHMNTEAFF

J: TRBJ1-4
V: TRBV2
D: TRBD1
size: .
DNA: TGTGCCAGCAGTGTTAACAGGGGTACGGAAAAACTGTTTTTT
CDR3: CASSVNRGTEKLFF

J: TRBJ2-1
V: TRBV30
D: .
size: .
DNA: TGTGCCTGGAGCGGGGGTTCCTACAATGAGCAGTTCTTC
CDR3: CAWSGGSYNEQFF

J: TRBJ2-1
V: TRBV2
D: TRBD2
size: few
DNA: TGTGCCAGCAGGGGGGTCCTAGCGGAAAACTACAATGAGCAGTTCTTC
CDR3: CASRGVLAENYNEQFF

J: TRBJ1-1
V: TRBV4-2
D: TRBD1
size: .
DNA: TGTGCCAGCAGCCTCGGACAGGGGGGCACTGAAGCTTTCTTT
CDR3: CASSLGQGGTEAFF

J: TRBJ1-1
V: TRBV19
D: TRBD1
size: once
DNA: TGTGCCAGTAGTATGGACCGGGACAGTCACATGAACACTGAAGCTTTCTTT
CDR3: CASSMDRDSHMNTEAFF

J: TRBJ2-7
V: TRBV21-1
D: .
size: .
DNA: TGTGCCAGCAGGCGGAGGACCTGCTCCTACGAGCAGTACTTC
CDR3: CASRRRTCSYEQYF

J: TRBJ2-7
V: TRBV7-9
D: TRBD1
size: .
DNA: TGTGCCAGCAGCTTAGGCGGAAACAGGGGGGTCTCCTACGAGCAGTACTTC
CDR3: CASSLGGNRGVSYEQYF

J: TRBJ2-7
V: TRBV28
D: TRBD2
size: .
DNA: TGTGCCAGCAGACGGACTAGCGGGAGGTCCTACGAGCAGTACTTC
CDR3: CASRRTSGRSYEQYF

J: TRBJ2-7
V: TRBV3-1/TRBV3-2
D: .
size: .
DNA: TGTGCCAGCAGCCAAGAAATAGCGGCCTCCTACGAGCAGTACTTC
CDR3: CASSQEIAASYEQYF

J: TRBJ1-3
V: TRBV21-1
D: .
size: once
DNA: TGTGCCAGCAGCAAAGACCCCCTCTATCCTAACTCTGGAAACACCATATATTTT
CDR3: CASSKDPLYPNSGNTIYF

J: TRBJ2-2
V: TRBV21-1
D: .
size: .
DNA: TGTGCCAGCAGCAAAGTCCCCCTCGCCGAAAGCGCCGGGGAGCTGTTTTTT
CDR3: CASSKVPLAESAGELFF

J: TRBJ2-7
V: TRBV7-6
D: .
size: .
DNA: TGTGCCAGAGGAGGCGTTGTTACCTACGAGCAGTACTTC
CDR3: CARGGVVTYEQYF

J: TRBJ2-7
V: TRBV28
D: TRBD2
size: .
DNA: TGTGCCAGCAGCCAACTCGGGGGGGAGCAGTACTTC
CDR3: CASSQLGGEQYF

J: TRBJ2-2
V: TRBV9
D: TRBD2
size: .
DNA: TGTGCCAGCAGCGTAACGGGAGGAACGAACACCGGGGAGCTGTTTTTT
CDR3: CASSVTGGTNTGELFF

J: TRBJ2-1
V: TRBV30
D: .
size: once
DNA: TGTGCCTGGAGTGAAAGAGGCCCACGGAAGTTCTTC
CDR3: CAWSERGPRKFF

J: TRBJ1-6
V: TRBV7-2
D: TRBD1
size: .
DNA: TGTGCCAGCAGCTCAACCTCCGGGACAGGGGACTATAATTCACCCCTCCACTTT
CDR3: CASSSTSGTGDYNSPLHF

J: TRBJ2-7
V: TRBV2
D: .
size: once
DNA: TGTGCCAGCAGTGAGATCCAGACCTACGAGCAGTACTTC
CDR3: CASSEIQTYEQYF

J: TRBJ1-5
V: TRBV4-1
D: TRBD1
size: .
DNA: TGCGCCAGCAGCCAGCCTGGGACAGGGTCGCATCAGCCCCAGCATTTT
CDR3: CASSQPGTGSHQPQHF

J: TRBJ1-2
V: TRBV14
D: .
size: .
DNA: TGTGCCAGCAGCCTCGGGACTTTCTATGGCTACACCTTC
CDR3: CASSLGTFYGYTF

J: TRBJ1-1
V: TRBV9
D: TRBD1
size: few
DNA: TGTGCCAGCAGCGCCCACCGGACAGGTCTGAACACTGAAGCTTTCTTT
CDR3: CASSAHRTGLNTEAFF

J: TRBJ1-4
V: TRBV19
D: TRBD1
size: .
DNA: TGTGCCAGTCGGTCTCCTCCGGGACAGCTAAATGAAAAACTGTTTTTT
CDR3: CASRSPPGQLNEKLFF

J: TRBJ2-1
V: TRBV4-2
D: TRBD2
size: once
DNA: TGTGCCAGCAGCCAGGGCGGGGCTAGCGGGAGGACCTACAATGAGCAGTTCTTC
CDR3: CASSQGGASGRTYNEQFF